This T cell receptor (beta chain) is from a study of cytomegalovirus exposure and HLA in healthy donors. Generated by immunoSEQ multiplex PCR, the TCRdb table keeps only in-frame clones and is missing some. The data show some 170,000 clones, about nine tenths seen once. Germline CDR1 reads SNHLY; CDR2 reads FYNNEI. Between the trimmed V and J ends, which lost 4 bases and 4 bases, there was a span of 12 bases. This CDR3 contains 14 residues. The clonotype comes from a woman aged 30 to 39 in good health and CMV-seronegative. This sequence joins TRBV2 and TRBJ2-3; the D gene is possibly TRBD1 (5 bases). The specimen sequenced was PBMCs. The CDR3 DNA sequence: TGTGCCAGCAGTGTGGGGCTTGACGCAGATACGCAGTATTTT. As protein: CASSVGLDADTQYF.